This TCR beta chain derives from a study of control samples from healthy donors and cancer patients. Germline lookup yields CDR1 MNHNS and CDR2 SASEGT. Trimming took off 1 base at V and 1 base at J, with 10 bases between the two ends. This CDR3 comprises 16 residues. This clone appeared a single time. The assay was immunoSEQ multiplex PCR, and TCRdb's table has in-frame clones only and misses some. Of 150,000 to 200,000 clones in the sample, almost 90% were seen once. The receptor was derived from a man aged 18-30 years in good health. Sequences were obtained from blood. The V gene is TRBV6-1, the J gene TRBJ2-2; weak D call: TRBD1 (5 bases). The CDR3 nucleotides read TGTGCCAGCAGTGAAGACTCTGGACAGAACACCGGGGAGCTGTTTTTT. This translates into CASSEDSGQNTGELFF.